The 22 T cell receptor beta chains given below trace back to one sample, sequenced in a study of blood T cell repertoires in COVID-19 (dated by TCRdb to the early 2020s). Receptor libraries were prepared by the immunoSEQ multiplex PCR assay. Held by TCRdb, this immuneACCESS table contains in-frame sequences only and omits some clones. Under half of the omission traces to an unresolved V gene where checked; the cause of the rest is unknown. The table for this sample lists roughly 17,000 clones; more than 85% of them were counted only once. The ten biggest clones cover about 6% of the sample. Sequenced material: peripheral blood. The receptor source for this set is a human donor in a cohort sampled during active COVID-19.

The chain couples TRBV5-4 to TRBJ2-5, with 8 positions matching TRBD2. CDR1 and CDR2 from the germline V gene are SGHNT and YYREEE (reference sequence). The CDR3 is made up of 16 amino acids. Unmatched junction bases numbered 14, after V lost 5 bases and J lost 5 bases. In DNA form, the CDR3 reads TGTGCCAGCAGTGATCCGGGACTAGGACGTTTCGAGACCCAGTACTTC. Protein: CASSDPGLGRFETQYF.

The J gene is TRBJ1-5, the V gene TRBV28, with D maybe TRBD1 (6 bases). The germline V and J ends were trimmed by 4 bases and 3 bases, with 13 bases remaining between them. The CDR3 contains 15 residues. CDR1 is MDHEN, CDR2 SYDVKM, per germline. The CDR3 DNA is TGTGCCAGCAGTTCCTGGGGGCTCATCAATCAGCCCCAGCATTTT. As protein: CASSSWGLINQPQHF.

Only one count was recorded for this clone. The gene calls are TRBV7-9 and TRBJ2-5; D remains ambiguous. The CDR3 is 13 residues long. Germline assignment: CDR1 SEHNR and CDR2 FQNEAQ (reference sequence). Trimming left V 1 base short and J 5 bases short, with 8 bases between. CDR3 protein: CASSLGLLETQYF. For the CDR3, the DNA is TGTGCCAGCAGCTTAGGGCTTCTGGAGACCCAGTACTTC. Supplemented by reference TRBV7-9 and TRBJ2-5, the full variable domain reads DTGVSQNPRHKITKRGQNVTFRCDPISEHNRLYWYRQTLGQGPEFLTYFQNEAQLEKSRLLSDRFSAERPKGSFSTLEIQRTEQGDSAMYLCASSLGLLETQYFGPGTRLLVL.

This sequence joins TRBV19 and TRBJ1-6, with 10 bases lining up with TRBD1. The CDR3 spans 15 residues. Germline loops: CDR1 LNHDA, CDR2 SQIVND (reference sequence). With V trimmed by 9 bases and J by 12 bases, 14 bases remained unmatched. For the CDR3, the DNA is TGTGCCAGCCAATCCAGACAGGGGGCATGGAAACCCCTCCACTTT. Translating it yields CASQSRQGAWKPLHF.

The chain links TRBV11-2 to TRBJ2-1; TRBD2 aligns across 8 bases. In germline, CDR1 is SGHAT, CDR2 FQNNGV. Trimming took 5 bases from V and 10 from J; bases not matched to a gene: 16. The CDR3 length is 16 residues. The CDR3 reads CASSQGRGEAFGEQFF. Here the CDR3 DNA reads TGTGCCAGCAGCCAGGGGCGGGGGGAAGCCTTCGGGGAGCAGTTCTTC.

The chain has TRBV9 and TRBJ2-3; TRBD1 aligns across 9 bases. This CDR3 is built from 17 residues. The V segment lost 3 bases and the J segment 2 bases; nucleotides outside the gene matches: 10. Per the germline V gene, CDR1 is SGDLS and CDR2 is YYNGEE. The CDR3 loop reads CASSGPGGTGLTDTQYF. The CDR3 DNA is TGTGCCAGCAGCGGACCCGGTGGGACAGGGCTCACAGATACGCAGTATTTT.

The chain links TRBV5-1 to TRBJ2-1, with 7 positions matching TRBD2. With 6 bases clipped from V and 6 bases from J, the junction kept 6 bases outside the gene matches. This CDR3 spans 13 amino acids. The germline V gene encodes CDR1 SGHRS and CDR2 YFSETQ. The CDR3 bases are TGCGCCAGCATGCAGGGAGGGAGCAATGAGCAGTTCTTC. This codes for CASMQGGSNEQFF.

CDR3 DNA sequence: TGTGCCACCAGCAGAGGGGCAGGGGAAGAGACCCAGTACTTC. This translates into CATSRGAGEETQYF. The genes are TRBV15 and TRBJ2-5; tentatively, D is TRBD1 (6 bases). The CDR3 consists of 14 residues. CDR1 is LNHNV and CDR2 is YYDKDF in the germline V gene (reference sequence). With 1 base removed from V and 3 bases from J, the gap between germline ends came to 9 bases.

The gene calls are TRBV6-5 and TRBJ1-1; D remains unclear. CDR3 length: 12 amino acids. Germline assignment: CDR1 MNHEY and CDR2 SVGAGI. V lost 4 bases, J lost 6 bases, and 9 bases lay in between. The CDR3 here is CASSSLSSEAFF. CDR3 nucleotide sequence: TGTGCCAGCAGTTCCCTAAGCTCTGAAGCTTTCTTT.

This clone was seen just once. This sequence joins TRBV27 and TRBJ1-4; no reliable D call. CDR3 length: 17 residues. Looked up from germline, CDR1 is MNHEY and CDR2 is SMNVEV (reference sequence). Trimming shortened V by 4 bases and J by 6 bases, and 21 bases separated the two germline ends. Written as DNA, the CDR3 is TGTGCCAGCAGTTCACTCTTACCACAGAGGGTGGATGAAAAACTGTTTTTT. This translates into CASSSLLPQRVDEKLFF.

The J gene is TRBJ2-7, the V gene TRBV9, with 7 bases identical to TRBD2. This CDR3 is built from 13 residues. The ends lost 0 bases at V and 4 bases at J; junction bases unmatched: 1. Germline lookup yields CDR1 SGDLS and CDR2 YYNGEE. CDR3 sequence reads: CASSVGGSYEQYF. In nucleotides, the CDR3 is TGTGCCAGCAGCGTAGGCGGGAGTTACGAGCAGTACTTC.

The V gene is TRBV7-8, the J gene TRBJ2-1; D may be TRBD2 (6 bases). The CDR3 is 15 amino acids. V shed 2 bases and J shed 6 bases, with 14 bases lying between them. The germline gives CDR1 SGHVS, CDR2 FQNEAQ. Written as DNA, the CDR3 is TGTGCCAGCAGCTTACACGGGACTTCACTCAATGAGCAGTTCTTC. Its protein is CASSLHGTSLNEQFF.

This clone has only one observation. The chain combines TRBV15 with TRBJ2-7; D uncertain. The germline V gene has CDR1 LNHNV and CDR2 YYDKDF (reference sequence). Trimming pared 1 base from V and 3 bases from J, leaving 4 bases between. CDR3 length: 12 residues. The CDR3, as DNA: TGTGCCACCAGCAGAGCGTACTACGAGCAGTACTTC. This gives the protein CATSRAYYEQYF.

CDR3: CASTLAGGPYEQFF. The CDR3 nucleotides read TGTGCCAGTACCCTAGCGGGGGGGCCCTATGAGCAGTTCTTC. The rearrangement links TRBV6-5 to TRBJ2-1, with TRBD2 matching over 12 bases. The germline CDR1 and CDR2 sequences are MNHEY and SVGAGI. This CDR3 contains 14 residues. The trim removed 9 bases at V and 8 bases at J, leaving 8 bases unmatched.

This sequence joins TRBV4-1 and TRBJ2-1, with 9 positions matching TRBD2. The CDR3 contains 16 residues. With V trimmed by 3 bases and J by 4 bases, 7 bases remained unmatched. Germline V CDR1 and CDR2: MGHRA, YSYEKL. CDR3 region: CASSHLGGGGYNEQFF. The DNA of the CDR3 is TGCGCCAGCAGCCACTTAGGCGGGGGGGGGTACAATGAGCAGTTCTTC.

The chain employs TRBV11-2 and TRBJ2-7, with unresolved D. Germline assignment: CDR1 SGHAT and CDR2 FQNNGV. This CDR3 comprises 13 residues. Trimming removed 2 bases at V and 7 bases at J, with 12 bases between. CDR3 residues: CASSLIYRAEQYF. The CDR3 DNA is TGTGCCAGCAGCTTAATATACCGAGCTGAGCAGTACTTC.

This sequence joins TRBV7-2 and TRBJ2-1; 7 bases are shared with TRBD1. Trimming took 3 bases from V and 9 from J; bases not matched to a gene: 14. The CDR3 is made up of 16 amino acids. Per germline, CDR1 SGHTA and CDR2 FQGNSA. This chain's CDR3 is CASSFLIYDRASEQFF. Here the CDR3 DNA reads TGTGCCAGCAGCTTTCTCATCTACGACAGGGCAAGTGAGCAGTTCTTC.

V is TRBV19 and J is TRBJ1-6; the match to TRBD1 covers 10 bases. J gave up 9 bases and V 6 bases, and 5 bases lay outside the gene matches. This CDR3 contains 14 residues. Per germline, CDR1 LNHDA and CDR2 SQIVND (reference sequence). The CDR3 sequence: CASRTGQGISPLHF. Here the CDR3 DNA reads TGTGCCAGTAGAACGGGACAGGGGATTTCACCCCTCCACTTT.

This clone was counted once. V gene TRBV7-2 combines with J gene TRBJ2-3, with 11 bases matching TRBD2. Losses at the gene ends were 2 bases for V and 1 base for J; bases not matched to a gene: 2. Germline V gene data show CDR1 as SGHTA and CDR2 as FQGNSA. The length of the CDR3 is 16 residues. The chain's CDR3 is CASSLIAGGGTDTQYF. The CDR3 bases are TGTGCCAGCAGCTTAATAGCGGGAGGGGGCACAGATACGCAGTATTTT.

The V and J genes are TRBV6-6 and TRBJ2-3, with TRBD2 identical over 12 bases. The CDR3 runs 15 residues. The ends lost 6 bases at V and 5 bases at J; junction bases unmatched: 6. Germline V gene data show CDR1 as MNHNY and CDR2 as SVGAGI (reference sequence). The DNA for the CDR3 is TGTGCCAGCAGGGATCTAGCGGGGGGGATAGATACGCAGTATTTT. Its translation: CASRDLAGGIDTQYF.

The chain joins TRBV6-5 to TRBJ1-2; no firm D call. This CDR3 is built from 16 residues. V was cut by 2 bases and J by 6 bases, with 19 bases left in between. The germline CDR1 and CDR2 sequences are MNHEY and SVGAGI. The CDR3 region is CASSYASGWAADGYTF. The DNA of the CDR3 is TGTGCCAGCAGTTACGCCTCGGGGTGGGCTGCGGATGGCTACACCTTC.

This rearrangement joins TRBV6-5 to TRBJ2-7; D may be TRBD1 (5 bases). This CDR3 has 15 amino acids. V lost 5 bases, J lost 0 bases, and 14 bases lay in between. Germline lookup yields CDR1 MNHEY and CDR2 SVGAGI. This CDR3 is CASSHTGDSSYEQYF. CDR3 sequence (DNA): TGTGCCAGCAGTCACACCGGTGACAGCTCCTACGAGCAGTACTTC.